This T cell receptor beta chain was observed in a study of CD8 T cells in ankylosing spondylitis. TCRdb ran MiXCR on the 5' RACE reads and lists one entry per CDR3 protein. Of about 220,000 distinct CDR3 sequences listed, about a quarter are singletons. This clonotype is medium-sized. Its antigen remains unidentified. Germline values: CDR1 SNHLY, CDR2 FYNNEI. The CDR3 has 15 residues. The ends were cut back, 3 bases at V and 7 bases at J, with 18 bases in the middle. Overall study findings and caveats: Earlier reports found some motif variants in synovial fluid and blood in reactive arthritis.

Material: blood, either unsorted or a sorted T cell fraction (not recorded which). The chain recombines TRBV2 with TRBJ1-2, with a weak D call TRBD1 (5 bases). This receptor was taken from a male donor with ankylosing spondylitis or in good health (not recorded which). The CDR3 nucleotides are TGTGCCAGCAGTGAGCGCGCCGGGACGGCGTTTGGCTACACCTTC. As protein: CASSERAGTAFGYTF.